This T cell receptor (beta chain) originates from a study of blood T cell repertoires in COVID-19. Germline CDR1 is SGHNT and CDR2 is YYREEE (reference sequence). The length of the CDR3 is 15 residues. With V trimmed by 4 bases and J by 9 bases, 12 bases remained unmatched. Participants were aged 18 to 89 years, lived in under 30 US areas, and enrolled virtually. The authors' processing: How many nucleated cells were present was estimated from reference gene primer amplification. The data were produced by immunoSEQ multiplex PCR, yet TCRdb's version contains in-frame clones alone and is incomplete. V and J calls plus clone size are reproduced from that table; the DNA served to infer D and trimming. The table includes a few hundred thousand clones, about 90% detected once.

The receptor was isolated from a woman in her 30s who had recovered from COVID-19. The chain uses TRBV5-4 and TRBJ2-1; the match to TRBD1 covers 8 bases. Sequences were obtained from PBMCs or T cells enriched from blood (not recorded which). The CDR3 nucleotides read TGTGCCAGCAGCCCCAGGGACAGGATCCTCGGTGAGCAGTTCTTC. Residues: CASSPRDRILGEQFF.